This record covers a single T cell receptor (beta chain). Its antigen remains unidentified. Assay: immunoSEQ multiplex PCR; the TCRdb copy retains only in-frame clones and omits some. Among 150,000 to 200,000 clones listed, 75% to 90% were seen once. Germline CDR1 is MNHNS and CDR2 is SASEGT. V lost 2 bases and J lost 0, with 5 bases in between. CDR3 length: 14 residues. The sample originates from a study of cytomegalovirus exposure and HLA in healthy donors. General study findings and limits: TCR beta chains numbering 164 were designated cytomegalovirus-associated. Most sequenced TCRs were rare (though some public TCRs occurred in many donors). Diagnosis of cytomegalovirus status made by the classifier reportedly showed high specificity and sensitivity. In vitro experiments confirmed that a few CMV-associated chains were specific for CMV antigens.

This clonotype was sampled from a woman in her late teens or twenties in good health and CMV-seronegative. The sequenced sample consisted of PBMCs. The rearrangement uses TRBV6-1 and TRBJ1-3; D ambiguous. The CDR3 region is CASSETSSGNTIYF. For the CDR3, the DNA is TGTGCCAGCAGTGAAACATCCTCTGGAAACACCATATATTTT.